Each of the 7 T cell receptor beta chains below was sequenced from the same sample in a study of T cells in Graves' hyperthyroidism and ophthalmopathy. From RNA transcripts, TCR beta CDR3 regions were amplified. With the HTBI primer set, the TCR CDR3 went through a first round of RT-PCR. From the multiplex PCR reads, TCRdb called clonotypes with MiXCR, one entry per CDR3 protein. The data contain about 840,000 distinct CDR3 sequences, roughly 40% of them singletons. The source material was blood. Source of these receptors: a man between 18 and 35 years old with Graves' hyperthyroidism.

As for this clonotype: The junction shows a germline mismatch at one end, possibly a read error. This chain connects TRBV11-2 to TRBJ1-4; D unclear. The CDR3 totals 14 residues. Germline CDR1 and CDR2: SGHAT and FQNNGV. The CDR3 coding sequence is TGCGCCAGCAGCCAAGATATGATGGGTGAAAAACTGTTTTTT. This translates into CASSQDMMGEKLFF. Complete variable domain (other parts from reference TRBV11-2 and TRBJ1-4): EAGVAQSPRYKIIEKRQSVAFWCNPISGHATLYWYQQILGQGPKLLIQFQNNGVVDDSQLPKDRFSAERLKGVDSTLKIQPAKLEDSAVYLCASSQDMMGEKLFFGSGTQLSVL.

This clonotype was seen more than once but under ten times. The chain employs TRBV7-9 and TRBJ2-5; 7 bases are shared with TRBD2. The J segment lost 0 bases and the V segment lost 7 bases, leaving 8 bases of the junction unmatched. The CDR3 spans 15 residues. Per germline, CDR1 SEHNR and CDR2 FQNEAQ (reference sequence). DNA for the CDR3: TGTGCCAGCACCTCCAGCGGGACCCACCAAGAGACCCAGTACTTC. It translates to CASTSSGTHQETQYF.

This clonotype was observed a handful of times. The CDR3 loop reads CASSSYMEAESYEQYF. CDR3 coding DNA: TGTGCCAGCAGCTCCTATATGGAGGCAGAGTCCTACGAGCAGTACTTC. The chain has TRBV7-2 and TRBJ2-7, with D perhaps matching TRBD2 (5 bases). This CDR3 spans 16 amino acids. The germline V gene has CDR1 SGHTA and CDR2 FQGNSA. V gave up 4 bases and J gave up 1 base, with 17 bases separating them.

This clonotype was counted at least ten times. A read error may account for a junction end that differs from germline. As DNA, the CDR3 is TGCAGCGTTGAAGAATGGTCTAGCGGGAGGACCAAGGACTTC. It specifies CSVEEWSSGRTKDF. The chain uses TRBV29-1 and TRBJ2-5, with 11 bases identical to TRBD2. Germline loops: CDR1 SQVTM, CDR2 ANQGSEA. This CDR3 contains 14 residues.

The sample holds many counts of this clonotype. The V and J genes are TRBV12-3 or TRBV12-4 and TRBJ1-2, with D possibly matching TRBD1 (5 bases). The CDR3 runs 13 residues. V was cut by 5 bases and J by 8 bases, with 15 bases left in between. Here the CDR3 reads CASSEPGLAGYTF. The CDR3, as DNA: TGTGCCAGCAGTGAGCCAGGGTTAGCGGGCTACACCTTC.

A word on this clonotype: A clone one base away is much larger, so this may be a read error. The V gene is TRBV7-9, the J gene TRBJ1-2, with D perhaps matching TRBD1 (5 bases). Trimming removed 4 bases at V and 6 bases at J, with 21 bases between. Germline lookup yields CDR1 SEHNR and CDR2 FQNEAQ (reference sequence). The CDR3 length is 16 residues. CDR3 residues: CASSSGMTAGDHGYTF. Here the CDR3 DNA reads TGTGCCAGCAGCTCAGGAATGACAGCCGGCGACCATGGCTACACCTTC. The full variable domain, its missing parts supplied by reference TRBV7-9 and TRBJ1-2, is DTGVSQNPRHKITKRGQNVTFRCDPISEHNRLYWYRQTLGQGPEFLTYFQNEAQLEKSRLLSDRFSAERPKGSFSTLEIQRTEQGDSAMYLCASSSGMTAGDHGYTFGSGTRLTVV.

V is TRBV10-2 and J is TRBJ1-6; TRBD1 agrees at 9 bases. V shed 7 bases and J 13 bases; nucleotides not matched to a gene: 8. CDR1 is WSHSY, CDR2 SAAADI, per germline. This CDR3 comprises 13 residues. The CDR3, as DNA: TGCGCCAGCACCGGGACAGGGACACAGCCCCTCCACTTT. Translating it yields CASTGTGTQPLHF.